These 29 T cell receptor beta chains share one sample of origin, sequenced in a study of post-analysis software for immune sequencing data. Each TCR beta cDNA library carried unique molecular identifiers. TCRdb fed the PCR reads into MiXCR, producing one record per CDR3 protein. The table has 500,000 to 600,000 distinct CDR3 sequences, about 40% seen once. Study-wide points: Compared with controls, patients had more of five TRBV segments, including TRBV5-6, TRBV5-1 and TRBV20-1.

For these TCRs, the target antigens are not known. The sample taken for sequencing was blood. The receptors derive from a girl between 5 and 17 years old with multiple sclerosis.

The gene calls are TRBV6-5 and TRBJ1-5; unclear D gene. Germline V lookup: CDR1 MNHEY, CDR2 SVGAGI. CDR3 length: 15 residues. The ends were cut back, 4 bases at V and 11 bases at J, with 21 bases in the middle. The CDR3 DNA reads as TGTGCCAGCAGTTTGTCCTCTCGGAGAAGCGGTGCCCAGCATTTT. Its protein is CASSLSSRRSGAQHF.

The chain links TRBV6-6 to TRBJ2-1, with 7 bases matching TRBD1. Germline V gives CDR1 MNHNY, CDR2 SVGAGI (reference sequence). V was pared by 8 bases and J by 9 bases, with 4 bases of the junction left unmatched. The CDR3 has 11 amino acids. The CDR3 bases are TGTGCCAGCGGGCGACAGGGTGAGCAGTTCTTC. Protein product: CASGRQGEQFF.

The chain uses TRBV20-1 and TRBJ2-5, with 11 positions matching TRBD2. The junction had 16 bases not matched to a gene; V was cut back by 6 bases and J by 4 bases. This CDR3 contains 17 residues. Per germline, CDR1 DFQATT and CDR2 SNEGSKA (reference sequence). In DNA form, the CDR3 reads TGCAGTGCCACCGGGACTAGCGGACTTCCTTGGGGAGAGACCCAGTACTTC. Protein: CSATGTSGLPWGETQYF.

V usage is TRBV20-1 and J usage is TRBJ2-1; 7 nucleotides agree with TRBD2. V shed 0 bases, J shed 5 bases, and the junction held 7 bases outside the gene matches. The CDR3 contains 15 residues. CDR1 and CDR2 (germline): DFQATT, SNEGSKA (reference sequence). CDR3 in DNA: TGCAGTGCTAGAGATCAGGCGGGAGACCACAATGAGCAGTTCTTC. Encoded protein: CSARDQAGDHNEQFF.

With regard to this clonotype: A read error may produce the germline difference seen at one junction end. The CDR3 sequence is CASWGLAGGPSTDAQYF. The CDR3 bases are TGTGCCAGCTGGGGGCTAGCGGGGGGGCCAAGCACAGATGCGCAGTATTTT. The V call is TRBV12-3 or TRBV12-4, the J call TRBJ2-3, with TRBD2 matching over 12 bases. The CDR3 extends over 17 amino acids.

As concerns this clonotype: One base away lies a much larger clone, so this may be a sequencing read error. The chain uses TRBV20-1 and TRBJ2-5; 7 positions match TRBD2. Per germline, CDR1 DFQATT and CDR2 SNEGSKA (reference sequence). The CDR3 covers 16 residues. V gave up 0 bases and J gave up 11 bases; unmatched junction bases: 18. CDR3 residues: CSARDLERGLTSEQYF. The CDR3 DNA reads as TGCAGTGCTAGAGATCTCGAGCGGGGCCTGACAAGTGAGCAGTACTTC.

A few counts support this clonotype. The V call is TRBV6-4, the J call TRBJ2-3, with TRBD1 matching 9 bases. From germline, CDR1 is MRHNA and CDR2 SNTAGT. V was pared by 6 bases and J by 5 bases, with 6 bases of the junction left unmatched. The CDR3 is 14 residues long. CDR3 region: CASSATGGLDTQYF. DNA for the CDR3: TGTGCCAGCAGCGCGACAGGGGGTTTAGATACGCAGTATTTT.

V usage is TRBV20-1 and J usage is TRBJ2-4; a possible D gene is TRBD2 (6 bases). Germline CDR1 and CDR2: DFQATT and SNEGSKA (reference sequence). V lost 6 bases to trimming and J lost 6 bases, with 18 bases between them. The CDR3 is 14 amino acids. CDR3 protein: CSARLEGPGNIQYF. The CDR3 DNA follows: TGCAGTGCCCGACTAGAGGGCCCAGGAAACATTCAGTACTTC.

The chain joins TRBV7-3 to TRBJ2-3; D tentatively fits TRBD1 or TRBD2 (5 bases each). V lost 0 bases, J lost 0 bases, and 13 bases lay in between. Germline lookup yields CDR1 SGHTA and CDR2 FQGTGA. The CDR3 has 17 amino acids. CDR3 sequence: CASSLTGRATSTDTQYF. CDR3 sequence (DNA): TGTGCCAGCAGCTTAACGGGACGGGCTACTAGCACAGATACGCAGTATTTT.

The chain recombines TRBV6-5 with TRBJ2-1; TRBD2 agrees at 8 bases. The CDR3 is 18 residues long. Germline loops: CDR1 MNHEY, CDR2 SVGAGI. V trimming: 0 bases; J trimming: 5 bases; junction bases outside the gene matches: 12. CDR3 sequence: CASSYSSSSGTRNNEQFF. The CDR3 coding sequence is TGTGCCAGCAGTTACTCAAGTTCAAGCGGGACTAGGAACAATGAGCAGTTCTTC.

The chain employs TRBV18 and TRBJ2-1, with TRBD2 identical over 9 bases. Germline V gives CDR1 KGHSH, CDR2 LQKENI. This CDR3 contains 12 residues. The CDR3 here is CVTRGGGDEQFF. The CDR3 nucleotides read TGTGTCACCCGCGGGGGGGGCGATGAGCAGTTCTTC.

The gene calls are TRBV20-1 and TRBJ1-5; D is possibly TRBD1 (5 bases). V shed 6 bases and J shed 7 bases, with 19 bases lying between them. Germline V gene lookup returns CDR1 DFQATT and CDR2 SNEGSKA (reference sequence). CDR3 length: 14 amino acids. The CDR3, as DNA: TGCAGTGCCAGTCGGGGGGGAACAGGACAGCCCCAGCATTTT. Translation: CSASRGGTGQPQHF.

The chain combines TRBV5-1 with TRBJ2-2, with D possibly being TRBD1 or TRBD2 (5 bases each). This CDR3 region has 16 residues. V gave up 5 bases and J gave up 4 bases, with 18 bases separating them. Germline CDR1 SGHRS, CDR2 YFSETQ. This CDR3 is CASRPGTLRSTGELFF. The DNA for the CDR3 is TGCGCCAGCAGGCCCGGGACCCTTAGGAGCACCGGGGAGCTGTTTTTT.

The rearrangement links TRBV11-2 to TRBJ2-5; D ambiguous. Germline CDR1 and CDR2: SGHAT and FQNNGV. The V end was cut by 4 bases, the J end by 1 base, with 13 bases between. The CDR3 runs to 15 residues. Here the CDR3 reads CASSYSDGAQETQYF. CDR3 in DNA: TGTGCCAGCAGCTACTCCGACGGAGCCCAAGAGACCCAGTACTTC.

J is TRBJ2-5 and V is TRBV7-2; perhaps D is TRBD1 or TRBD2 (5 bases each). Germline values: CDR1 SGHTA, CDR2 FQGNSA. CDR3 length: 14 amino acids. V dropped 4 bases and J dropped 1 base, with 10 bases sitting between them. CDR3 nucleotide sequence: TGTGCCAGCAGCTCTCGGGACGGCCAAGAGACCCAGTACTTC. This gives the protein CASSSRDGQETQYF.

In this sample, this clonotype turned up a few times. This sequence joins TRBV7-8 and TRBJ2-5, with TRBD2 matching over 8 bases. This CDR3 has 17 residues. Germline V gene data show CDR1 as SGHVS and CDR2 as FQNEAQ. The ends lost 2 bases at V and 4 bases at J; junction bases unmatched: 12. The CDR3 nucleotides read TGTGCCAGCAGCTTAAATGTGTTCGGGGGGGGAGGAGAGACCCAGTACTTC. Translating it yields CASSLNVFGGGGETQYF.

This rearrangement joins TRBV12-3 or TRBV12-4 to TRBJ1-2, with unresolved D. The CDR3 spans 15 residues. Trimming left V 3 bases short and J 2 bases short, with 13 bases between. The CDR3 DNA follows: TGTGCCAGCAGTTTGCGCGGCCGAGAAAACTATGGCTACACCTTC. Translated: CASSLRGRENYGYTF.

Concerning this clonotype itself: Because it lacks the conserved phenylalanine or tryptophan at the end, this CDR3 is likely a read error. V and J are TRBV10-3 and TRBJ1-1; a weak D match, TRBD1 (5 bases). The CDR3 extends over 13 amino acids. V lost 2 bases to trimming and J lost 4 bases, with 8 bases between them. The V gene's germline CDR1 is ENHRY and CDR2 SYGVKD. The CDR3 sequence is CAISEGGSTEAFV. The CDR3 DNA sequence: TGTGCCATCAGTGAGGGGGGTAGCACTGAAGCTTTCGTT.

The chain links TRBV12-3 or TRBV12-4 to TRBJ1-4; 7 nucleotides line up with TRBD1. CDR3 length: 15 residues. With 8 bases clipped from V and 5 bases from J, the junction kept 11 bases outside the gene matches. CDR3 residues: CASQNRGSGNEKLFF. The DNA for the CDR3 is TGTGCCAGCCAAAACAGGGGTTCAGGAAATGAAAAACTGTTTTTT.

The J gene is TRBJ2-5, the V gene TRBV5-5; D unclear. This CDR3 has 13 residues. Germline V lookup: CDR1 SGHKS, CDR2 YYEKEE (reference sequence). Trimming pared 4 bases from V and 5 bases from J, leaving 12 bases between. CDR3 region: CASSHGEWETQYF. The CDR3 DNA reads as TGTGCCAGCAGCCATGGCGAATGGGAGACCCAGTACTTC.

This clonotype has a handful of counts. The chain couples TRBV2 to TRBJ2-1, with 10 bases aligning to TRBD2. Germline CDR1 and CDR2: SNHLY and FYNNEI. V trimming: 6 bases; J trimming: 1 base; junction bases outside the gene matches: 3. This CDR3 is 15 amino acids long. The CDR3 DNA reads as TGTGCCAGCAGGGGGGGACTAGCGTCCTACAATGAGCAGTTCTTC. Translation gives CASRGGLASYNEQFF.

The chain couples TRBV5-1 to TRBJ1-1, with a possible D match to TRBD1 (5 bases). The germline V gene has CDR1 SGHRS and CDR2 YFSETQ. This CDR3 has 15 residues. The V gene lost 5 bases and the J gene lost 4 bases, with 18 bases spanning the gap. This CDR3 reads CASREDGAAATEAFF. In DNA, the CDR3 is TGCGCCAGCAGGGAAGACGGGGCGGCGGCCACTGAAGCTTTCTTT.

There are a few counts of this clonotype. The chain couples TRBV20-1 to TRBJ1-5, with TRBD1 identical over 8 bases. Per germline, CDR1 DFQATT and CDR2 SNEGSKA (reference sequence). The CDR3 has 16 residues. The ends lost 0 bases at V and 0 bases at J; junction bases unmatched: 4. CDR3 nucleotide sequence: TGCAGTGCTAGAGATGGGACAGGCTATAGCAATCAGCCCCAGCATTTT. As protein: CSARDGTGYSNQPQHF.

V and J are TRBV11-3 and TRBJ2-7, with D possibly being TRBD2 (6 bases). This CDR3 region has 15 residues. The V end lost 5 bases, the J end lost 2 bases, and 16 bases lay between the germline ends. Germline V lookup: CDR1 SGHNT, CDR2 YENEEA. The CDR3 nucleotides are TGTGCCAGCAGCCGCTCGGGGGTGCCGACCTACGAGCAGTACTTC. Amino acid sequence: CASSRSGVPTYEQYF.

On this clonotype itself: The junction departs from germline at one end; a sequencing error may be responsible. The rearrangement uses TRBV20-1 and TRBJ2-3; TRBD2 agrees at 9 bases. From germline, CDR1 is DFQATT and CDR2 SNEGSKA (reference sequence). This CDR3 contains 13 residues. CDR3 sequence reads: CSAYSGGTDTPYF. The CDR3 region has the DNA TGCAGTGCTTATAGCGGGGGCACAGATACGCCGTATTTT.

The J gene is TRBJ2-3, the V gene TRBV6-2 or TRBV6-3; TRBD1 is a possible D gene (6 bases). The CDR3 spans 15 residues. Germline V gene sequence: CDR1 MNHEY, CDR2 SVGEGT. V shed 5 bases and J shed 2 bases, with 14 bases lying between them. The CDR3 bases are TGTGCCAGCAGTGAGGACAGAGCCGTCACAGATACGCAGTATTTT. It is translated as CASSEDRAVTDTQYF.

The genes are TRBV7-9 and TRBJ1-2; D perhaps matches TRBD1 (5 bases). The CDR3 loop spans 15 amino acids. Germline V gives CDR1 SEHNR, CDR2 FQNEAQ (reference sequence). V gave up 5 bases and J gave up 1 base, with 14 bases separating them. The CDR3 loop reads CASSPKGTFNYGYTF. CDR3 in DNA: TGTGCCAGCAGCCCCAAGGGGACCTTTAACTATGGCTACACCTTC.

The J gene is TRBJ2-5, the V gene TRBV28, with a weak D call TRBD2 (7 bases). Germline CDR1 is MDHEN and CDR2 is SYDVKM. V dropped 2 bases and J dropped 4 bases, with 11 bases sitting between them. This CDR3 is built from 14 residues. The CDR3 DNA reads TGTGCCAGCAGTTTAACAGGGAGGGGAGAGACCCAGTACTTC. This translates into CASSLTGRGETQYF.

This chain connects TRBV7-9 to TRBJ2-5; 9 bases line up with TRBD1. CDR1 and CDR2 from the germline V gene are SEHNR and FQNEAQ (reference sequence). There are 17 residues in the CDR3. V trimming: 4 bases; J trimming: 0 bases; junction bases outside the gene matches: 9. CDR3 protein: CASSWVRDRDYQETQYF. CDR3 bases: TGTGCCAGCAGCTGGGTCCGGGACAGGGACTACCAAGAGACCCAGTACTTC.